The T cell receptor (beta chain) described here comes from a study of blood T cell repertoires in COVID-19. Generated by immunoSEQ multiplex PCR, the TCRdb table keeps only in-frame clones and is missing some. Of hundreds of thousands of clones listed, around 86% are singletons. From germline, CDR1 is MNHEY and CDR2 SVGEGT. V lost 5 bases and J lost 3; bases outside the gene matches: 3. The CDR3 has 13 amino acids. The source of this sequence is a woman aged 45-65 years who had recovered from COVID-19. The sample comprised PBMCs or T cells enriched from blood (not recorded which). The chain has TRBV6-2 or TRBV6-3 and TRBJ1-2, with 7 nucleotides matching TRBD1. CDR3 region: CASSPGTDYGYTF. The CDR3 DNA is TGTGCCAGCAGTCCCGGGACAGACTATGGCTACACCTTC.